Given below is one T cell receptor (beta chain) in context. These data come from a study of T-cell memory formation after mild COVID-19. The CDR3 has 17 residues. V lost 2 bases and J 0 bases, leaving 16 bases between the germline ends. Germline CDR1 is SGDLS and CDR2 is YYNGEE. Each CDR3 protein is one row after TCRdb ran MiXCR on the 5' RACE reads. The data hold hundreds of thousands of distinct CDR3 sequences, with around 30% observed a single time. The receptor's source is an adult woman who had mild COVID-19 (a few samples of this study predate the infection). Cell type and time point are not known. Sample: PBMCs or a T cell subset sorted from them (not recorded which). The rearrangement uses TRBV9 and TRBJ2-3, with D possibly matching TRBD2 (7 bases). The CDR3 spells CASSVYSGGPSTDTQYF. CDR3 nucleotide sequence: TGTGCCAGCAGCGTTTATTCGGGGGGCCCTAGCACAGATACGCAGTATTTT.